The clone carrying this T cell receptor (beta chain) has more than one count but fewer than ten. Its antigen remains unidentified. These data come from a study of PD-L1 blockade in urothelial cancer. Study-level points and caveats: Below-median pretreatment blood TCR clonality predicted better survival.

Germline assignment: CDR1 LNHDA and CDR2 SQIVND (reference sequence). CDR3 length: 17 residues. Trimming removed 5 bases from V and 4 bases from J; junction bases left unmatched: 17. Spiking each PCR with synthetic TCR analog templates was performed. Sequencing was performed with immunoSEQ multiplex PCR; in TCRdb, only in-frame clones are kept and a portion is missing. Seen here are 55,000 to 75,000 clones, 80% to 90% observed once, and the top ten hold roughly 1.6%. The time point is: pretreatment peripheral blood. Each patient contributed between 1 and 8 total time points of blood mononuclear cells, pretreatment and during treatment.

The TCR comes from a man in his 70s with urothelial cancer. This rearrangement joins TRBV19 to TRBJ2-7; 7 bases are shared with TRBD1. The sample here was PBMCs, taken around atezolizumab (anti-PD-L1) treatment. CDR3 sequence (DNA): TGTGCCAGTAGTGAGACCGTTCGACCGGGACAGCTATACGAGCAGTACTTC. The encoded protein is CASSETVRPGQLYEQYF.